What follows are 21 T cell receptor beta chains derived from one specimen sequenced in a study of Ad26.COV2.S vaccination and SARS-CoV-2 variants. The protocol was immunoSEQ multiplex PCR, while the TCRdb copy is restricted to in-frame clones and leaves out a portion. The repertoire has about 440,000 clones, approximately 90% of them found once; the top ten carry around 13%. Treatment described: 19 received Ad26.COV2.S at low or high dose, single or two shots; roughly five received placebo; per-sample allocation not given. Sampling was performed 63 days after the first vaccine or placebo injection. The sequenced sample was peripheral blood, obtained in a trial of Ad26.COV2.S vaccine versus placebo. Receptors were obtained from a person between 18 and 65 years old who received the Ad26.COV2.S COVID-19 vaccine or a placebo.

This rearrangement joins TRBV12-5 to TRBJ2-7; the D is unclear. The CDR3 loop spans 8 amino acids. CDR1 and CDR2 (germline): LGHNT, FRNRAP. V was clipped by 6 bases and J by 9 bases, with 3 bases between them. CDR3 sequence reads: CASGVQYF. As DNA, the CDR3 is TGTGCTAGTGGAGTGCAGTACTTC.

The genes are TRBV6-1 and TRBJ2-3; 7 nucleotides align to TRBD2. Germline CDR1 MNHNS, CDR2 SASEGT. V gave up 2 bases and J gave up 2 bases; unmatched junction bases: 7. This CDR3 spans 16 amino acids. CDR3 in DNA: TGTGCCAGCAGTGAATACGCGGGAGCCCTCACAGATACGCAGTATTTT. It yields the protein CASSEYAGALTDTQYF.

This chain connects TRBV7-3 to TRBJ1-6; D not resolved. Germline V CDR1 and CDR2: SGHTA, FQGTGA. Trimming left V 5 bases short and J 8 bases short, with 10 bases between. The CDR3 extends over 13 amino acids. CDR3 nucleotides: TGTGCCAGCAGCCATAGGAGTGATTCACCCCTCCACTTT. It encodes CASSHRSDSPLHF. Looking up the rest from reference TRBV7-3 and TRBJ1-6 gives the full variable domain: GAGVSQTPSNKVTEKGKYVELRCDPISGHTALYWYRQSLGQGPEFLIYFQGTGAADDSGLPNDRFFAVRPEGSVSTLKIQRTERGDSAVYLCASSHRSDSPLHFGNGTRLTVT.

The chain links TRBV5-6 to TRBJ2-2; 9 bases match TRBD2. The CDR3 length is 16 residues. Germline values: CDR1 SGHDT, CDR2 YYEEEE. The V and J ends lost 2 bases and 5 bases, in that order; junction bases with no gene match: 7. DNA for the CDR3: TGTGCCAGCAGCTTAATAGCGGGAGTTGAAACCGGGGAGCTGTTTTTT. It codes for CASSLIAGVETGELFF. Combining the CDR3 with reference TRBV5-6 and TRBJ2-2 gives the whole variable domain DAGVTQSPTHLIKTRGQQVTLRCSPKSGHDTVSWYQQALGQGPQFIFQYYEEEERQRGNFPDRFSGHQFPNYSSELNVNALLLGDSALYLCASSLIAGVETGELFFGEGSRLTVL.

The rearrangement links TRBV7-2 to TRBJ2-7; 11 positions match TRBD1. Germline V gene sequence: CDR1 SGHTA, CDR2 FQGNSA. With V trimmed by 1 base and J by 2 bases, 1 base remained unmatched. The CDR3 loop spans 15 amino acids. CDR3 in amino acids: CASSLGTGGPYEQYF. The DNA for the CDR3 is TGTGCCAGCAGCTTAGGGACAGGGGGCCCCTACGAGCAGTACTTC.

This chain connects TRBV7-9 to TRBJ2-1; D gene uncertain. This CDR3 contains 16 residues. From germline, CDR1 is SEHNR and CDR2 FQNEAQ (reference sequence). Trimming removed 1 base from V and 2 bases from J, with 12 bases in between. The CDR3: CASSLDSRWTYNEQFF. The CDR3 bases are TGTGCCAGCAGCTTAGATAGCCGTTGGACCTACAATGAGCAGTTCTTC.

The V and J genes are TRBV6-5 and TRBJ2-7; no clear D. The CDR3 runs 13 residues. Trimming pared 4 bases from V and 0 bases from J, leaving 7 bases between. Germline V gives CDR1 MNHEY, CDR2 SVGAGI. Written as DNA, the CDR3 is TGTGCCAGCAGTTTGGGCGGCTCCTACGAGCAGTACTTC. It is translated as CASSLGGSYEQYF.

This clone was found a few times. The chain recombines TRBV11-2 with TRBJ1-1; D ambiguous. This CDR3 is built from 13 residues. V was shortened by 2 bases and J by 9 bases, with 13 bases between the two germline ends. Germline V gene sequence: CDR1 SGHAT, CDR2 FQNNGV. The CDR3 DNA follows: TGTGCCAGCAGCTTATTGAGGACGGGGAAAGCTTTCTTT. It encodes CASSLLRTGKAFF.

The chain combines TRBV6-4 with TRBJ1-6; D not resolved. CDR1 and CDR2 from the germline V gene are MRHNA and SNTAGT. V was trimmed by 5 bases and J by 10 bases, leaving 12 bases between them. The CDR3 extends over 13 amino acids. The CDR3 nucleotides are TGTGCCAGCAGTTTAGAGTTGGGCTCACCCCTCCACTTT. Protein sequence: CASSLELGSPLHF.

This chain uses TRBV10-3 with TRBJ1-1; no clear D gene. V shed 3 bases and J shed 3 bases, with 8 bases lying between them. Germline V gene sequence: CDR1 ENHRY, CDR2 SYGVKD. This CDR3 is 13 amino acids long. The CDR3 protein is CAISEGSDTEAFF. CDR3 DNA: TGTGCCATCAGTGAAGGTTCGGACACTGAAGCTTTCTTT.

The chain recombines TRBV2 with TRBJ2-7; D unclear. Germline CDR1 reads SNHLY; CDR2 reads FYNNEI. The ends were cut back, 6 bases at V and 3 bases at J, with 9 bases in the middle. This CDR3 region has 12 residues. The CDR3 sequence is CASSPLVYEQYF. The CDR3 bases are TGTGCCAGCAGCCCGCTCGTCTACGAGCAGTACTTC.

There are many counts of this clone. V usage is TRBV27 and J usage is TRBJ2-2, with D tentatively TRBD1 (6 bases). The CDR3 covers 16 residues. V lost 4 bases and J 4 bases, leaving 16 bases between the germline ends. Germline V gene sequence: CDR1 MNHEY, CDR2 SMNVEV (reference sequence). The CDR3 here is CASSSTWRRGTGELFF. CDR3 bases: TGTGCCAGCAGTTCCACCTGGCGCAGGGGCACCGGGGAGCTGTTTTTT.

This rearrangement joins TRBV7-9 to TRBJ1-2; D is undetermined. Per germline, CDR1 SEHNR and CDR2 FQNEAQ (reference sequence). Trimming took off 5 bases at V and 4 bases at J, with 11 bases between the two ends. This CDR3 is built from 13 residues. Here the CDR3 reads CASSRLDTYGYTF. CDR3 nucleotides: TGTGCCAGCAGCCGCCTCGATACCTATGGCTACACCTTC. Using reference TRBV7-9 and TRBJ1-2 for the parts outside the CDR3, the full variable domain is DTGVSQNPRHKITKRGQNVTFRCDPISEHNRLYWYRQTLGQGPEFLTYFQNEAQLEKSRLLSDRFSAERPKGSFSTLEIQRTEQGDSAMYLCASSRLDTYGYTFGSGTRLTVV.

The CDR3 protein is CASSHRGQNEQFF. In DNA, the CDR3 is TGTGCCAGCAGCCACAGGGGGCAGAATGAGCAGTTCTTC. V gene TRBV12-3 or TRBV12-4 combines with J gene TRBJ2-1; 9 bases agree with TRBD1. This CDR3 contains 13 residues. The junction had 4 bases not matched to a gene; V was cut back by 6 bases and J by 7 bases.

The CDR3 DNA sequence: TGTGCCAGCAGCTTAGCAACAGGGGGCCCAAATTCACCCCTCCACTTT. It yields the protein CASSLATGGPNSPLHF. This chain links TRBV7-8 with TRBJ1-6; TRBD1 matches at 9 bases. This CDR3 is built from 16 residues. Trimming removed 0 bases from V and 7 bases from J; junction bases left unmatched: 4. Germline CDR1 reads SGHVS; CDR2 reads FQNEAQ.

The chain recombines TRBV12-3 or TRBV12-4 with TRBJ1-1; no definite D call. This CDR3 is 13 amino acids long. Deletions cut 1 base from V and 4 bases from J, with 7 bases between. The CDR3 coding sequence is TGTGCCAGCAGTTTAGATTTTGGCACTGAAGCTTTCTTT. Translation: CASSLDFGTEAFF.

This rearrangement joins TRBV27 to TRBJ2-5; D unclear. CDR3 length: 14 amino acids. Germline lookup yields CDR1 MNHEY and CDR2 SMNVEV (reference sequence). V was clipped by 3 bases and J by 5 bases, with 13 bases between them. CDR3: CASSLDGYWETQYF. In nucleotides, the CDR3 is TGTGCCAGCAGTTTGGACGGTTACTGGGAGACCCAGTACTTC.

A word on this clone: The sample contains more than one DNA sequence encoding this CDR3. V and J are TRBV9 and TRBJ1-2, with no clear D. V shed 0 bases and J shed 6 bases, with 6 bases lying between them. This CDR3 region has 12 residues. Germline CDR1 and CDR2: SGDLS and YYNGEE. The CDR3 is CASSVGGNGYTF. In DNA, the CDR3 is TGTGCCAGCAGCGTAGGTGGGAATGGCTACACCTTC.

CDR3 in amino acids: CASSLRGIEAFF. CDR3 nucleotide sequence: TGCGCCAGCAGCCTCCGGGGAATTGAAGCTTTCTTT. The chain has TRBV5-1 and TRBJ1-1; D remains ambiguous. Trimming took off 4 bases at V and 7 bases at J, with 11 bases between the two ends. The CDR3 is made up of 12 amino acids. The germline CDR1 and CDR2 sequences are SGHRS and YFSETQ.

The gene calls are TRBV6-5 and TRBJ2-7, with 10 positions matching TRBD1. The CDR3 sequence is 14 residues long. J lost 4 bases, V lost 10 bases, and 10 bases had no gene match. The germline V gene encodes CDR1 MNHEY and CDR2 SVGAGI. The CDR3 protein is CATRTGQGRYEQYF. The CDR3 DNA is TGTGCCACCAGAACGGGACAGGGGAGATACGAGCAGTACTTC.

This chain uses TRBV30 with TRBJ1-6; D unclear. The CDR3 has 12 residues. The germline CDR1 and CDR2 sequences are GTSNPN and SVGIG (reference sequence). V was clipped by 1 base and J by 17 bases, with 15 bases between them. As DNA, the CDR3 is TGTGCCTGGAGTGACCGACCCGAGTCATTCCACTTT. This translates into CAWSDRPESFHF.